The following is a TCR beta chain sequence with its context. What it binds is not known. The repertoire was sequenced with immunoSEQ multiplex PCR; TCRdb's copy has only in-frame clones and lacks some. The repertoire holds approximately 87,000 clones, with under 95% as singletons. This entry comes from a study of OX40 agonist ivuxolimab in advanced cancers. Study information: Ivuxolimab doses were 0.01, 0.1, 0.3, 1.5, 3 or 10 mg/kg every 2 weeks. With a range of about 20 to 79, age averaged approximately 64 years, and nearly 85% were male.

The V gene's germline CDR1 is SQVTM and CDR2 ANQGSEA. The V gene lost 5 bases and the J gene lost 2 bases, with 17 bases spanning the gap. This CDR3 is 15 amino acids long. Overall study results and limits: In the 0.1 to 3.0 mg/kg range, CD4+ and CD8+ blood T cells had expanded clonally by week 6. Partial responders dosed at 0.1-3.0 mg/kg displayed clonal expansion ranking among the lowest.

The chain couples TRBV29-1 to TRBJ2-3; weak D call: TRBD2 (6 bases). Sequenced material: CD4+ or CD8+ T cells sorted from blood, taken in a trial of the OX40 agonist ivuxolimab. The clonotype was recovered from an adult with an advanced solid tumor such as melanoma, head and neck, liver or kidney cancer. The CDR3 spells CSVYPGGAFTDTQYF. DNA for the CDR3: TGCAGCGTTTACCCGGGCGGGGCCTTCACAGATACGCAGTATTTT.